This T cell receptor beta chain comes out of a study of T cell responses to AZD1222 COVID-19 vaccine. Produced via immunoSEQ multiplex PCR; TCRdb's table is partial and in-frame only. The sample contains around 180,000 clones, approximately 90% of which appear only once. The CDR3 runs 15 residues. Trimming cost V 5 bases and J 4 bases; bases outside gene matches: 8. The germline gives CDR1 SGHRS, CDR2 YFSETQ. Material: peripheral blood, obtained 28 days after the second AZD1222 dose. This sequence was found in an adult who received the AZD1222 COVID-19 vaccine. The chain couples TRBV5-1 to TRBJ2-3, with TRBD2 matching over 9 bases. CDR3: CASSKAGGRADTQYF. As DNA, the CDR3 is TGCGCCAGCAGTAAAGCGGGAGGACGTGCAGATACGCAGTATTTT.